The sequence of this TCR beta chain was determined in a study of T cell responses to AZD1222 COVID-19 vaccine listed by TCRdb under 2021. About the study as a whole: A total of 230 to 250 trial participants underwent TCR sequencing, of whom some 210 received two doses of AZD1222 and some 25 received two doses of the MenACWY control vaccine. Enrollment into the trials was organized by age into subgroups of 18-55, 56-69 and 70-plus years, and those subgroups contained approximately 150, 30 and 60 TCR-sequenced participants, respectively. On the study overall, not on this receptor specifically: After two AZD1222 doses, both the breadth and the depth of spike-specific TCRs were significantly higher than at day 0 and than in MenACWY recipients. Conclusions about previously exposed vaccinees are limited because only six or seven AZD1222 recipients were SARS-CoV-2 seropositive at baseline. Reportedly, close to half of the unique spike-specific TCRs recognized epitopes lying outside the regions that are mutated in the B.1.351 and B.1.1.7 variants. Vaccine-associated CD4 TCRs spanned the whole spike protein, with dominant responses in regions 160-218 and 743-854. Participants were mostly white British, with more females than males. The authors suggested clonal diversity may have been underestimated. In the small 56-69-year group, the increase in depth fell short of significance, most likely because of low power. Because no day 14 peak-response samples were available, repertoires were characterized only after the peak T cell response.

The CDR3 regions of human TCRbeta chains were analyzed by immunosequencing. The published analysis was carried out like this. Repertoire TCRs were checked for matches against a reference library of SARS-CoV-2-specific TCRs that had been generated using the MIRA antigen-specificity platform. Breadth was defined as the fraction of unique TCRs that were SARS-CoV-2-associated, and depth was defined as the fraction of total T cells that were SARS-CoV-2-associated. Using the MIRA data, every spike-specific TCR was mapped to the spike region that the TCR reacted to and assigned to either a CD4 or a CD8 class. Log10-transformed breadth and depth values were compared by one-way ANOVA with Sidak's multiple comparisons tests. TCRdb retrieved this table from immuneACCESS and kept in-frame rearrangements only. Not all clones are present; in checked studies, unresolved V genes account for under half, and no reason is known for the remainder. V and J calls and clone size are as listed in that table; D and trimming were resolved from the DNA. Recorded for this sample are about 69,000 clones; approximately 87% of them occurred a single time. The ten largest clones add up to approximately 23% of the sample.

The time point label of this sample denotes: about 28 days (+/-7) after the second vaccine dose. Because spike-specific TCR depth and breadth did not differ between the two schedules, AZD1222 recipients who got a second dose at roughly 4 weeks were pooled with those who got a second dose at roughly 12 weeks. Vaccinee samples were obtained from the UK trials COV001 and COV002, which included a single-blind randomized controlled phase 2/3 trial of AZD1222 (ChAdOx1 nCoV-19) in healthy adults. Trial participant PBMC samples were collected at day 0 and day 28 after the second dose for TCRbeta chain sequencing. This clone has a single count. What this receptor recognizes is not known. Base qualities are not at hand, and no much larger clone is one base apart. This TCR was sampled from an adult who received the AZD1222 COVID-19 vaccine. The specimen was peripheral blood, collected 28 days after the second AZD1222 dose.

The DNA reads TGTGCCTGGAGTGTAAGGGGGGGTGAGCAGTTCTTC. Translated, this is CAWSVRGGEQFF. The V and J genes are TRBV30 and TRBJ2-1; D gene: possibly TRBD2, on 7 matching bases. The CDR3 starts with the cysteine, ends with the phenylalanine, and has 12 residues. Of the read, only the CDR3 DNA is kept; its 36 bases are in frame from base 1. CDR1 and CDR2 are drawn from the germline V gene (reference sequence): GTSNPN, SVGIG. Deletion took 0 bases off V and 9 bases off J, with a span of 9 bases between the germline ends.